The clone carrying this TCR beta chain was detected ten times or more. Per the germline V gene, CDR1 is SGHAT and CDR2 is FQNNGV. With 0 bases removed from V and 2 bases from J, the gap between germline ends came to 9 bases. CDR3 size: 15 residues. These data belong to a study of T cells in Graves' hyperthyroidism and ophthalmopathy. The CDR3 regions of TCR beta were amplified from RNA transcripts. The HTBI primer set was used in a first-round RT-PCR of the TCR CDR3. From the multiplex PCR reads, TCRdb called clonotypes with MiXCR, one entry per CDR3 protein. The table includes about 600,000 distinct CDR3 sequences, 12% to 15% detected once.

The sample taken for sequencing was blood. The rearrangement uses TRBV11-2 and TRBJ2-3; no reliable D call. This receptor was obtained from a woman between 18 and 29 years old with Graves' ophthalmopathy. CDR3 in DNA: TGTGCCAGCAGCTTAGATTGGAAGTCCACAGATACGCAGTATTTT. Amino acids: CASSLDWKSTDTQYF.